This TCR beta chain was captured in a study of blood T cells in healthy people across ages. Study-level findings and limits: Donor CMV status, an unknown factor, possibly confounded changes in expanded clonotypes. No conclusive comparison of naive versus antigen-experienced cells was possible with unsorted PBMCs. From one million sequenced T cells, diversity estimates were lower bounds.

This clonotype was counted many times. The antigen remains unidentified. Through a sample-barcoded 5' primer and a J-beta primer mix, a second PCR was run for about 7 to 12 cycles. Via MiXCR, TCRdb re-called the 5' RACE reads, giving one row per CDR3 protein. The sample includes 1.5 million to 2 million distinct CDR3 sequences, 28% seen only once; the top ten take less than 9.5%. The length of the CDR3 is 14 residues. Germline V gives CDR1 SGHRS, CDR2 YFSETQ. Trimming cost V 4 bases and J 8 bases; bases outside gene matches: 6. Every sample yielded at least 7 million isolated PBMCs. Material for sequencing was blood. This chain links TRBV5-1 with TRBJ1-2; the match to TRBD1 covers 12 bases. The sequence was collected from a woman aged 25 to 39 in good health. DNA for the CDR3: TGCGCCAGCAGCACCCCCGGGACAGGGGGCGGCTACACCTTC. Encoded protein: CASSTPGTGGGYTF.